The TCR beta chain described here comes from a study of CD8 T cells in Susac syndrome. It was with random hexamers that 0.5 to 1 ug RNA was reverse transcribed. Across 54 Vbeta and 13 Jbeta, immunoSEQ multiplex PCR amplified TCR beta CDR3. TCRdb passed the immunoSEQ multiplex PCR reads through MiXCR, listing each CDR3 protein once. The table includes roughly 150,000 distinct CDR3 sequences, about 94% detected once. This clonotype came up once. The germline V gene has CDR1 SNHLY and CDR2 FYNNEI. V lost 1 base and J 4 bases, leaving 14 bases between the germline ends. This CDR3 comprises 16 residues. TCR beta was sequenced from blood CD8+ and CD4+ T cells. TEMRA cells were FACS-enriched, with CD8+ and CD4+ T cells isolated negatively.

This TCR was recovered from a human donor with multiple sclerosis. The sequenced sample consisted of CD8+ T cells from PBMCs. This chain links TRBV2 with TRBJ1-5; D gene ambiguous. This CDR3 is CASSEEVTADNQPQHF. CDR3 in DNA: TGTGCCAGCAGTGAAGAGGTTACGGCAGATAATCAGCCCCAGCATTTT.